The 4 T cell receptor beta chains below come from one sample, sequenced in a study of CD8 T cells in ankylosing spondylitis. Findings and caveats of the study: A TCR beta motif made of under 10 highly homologous variants seemed typical of ankylosing spondylitis blood.

Antigen specificity for these receptors is unknown. In TCRdb, the 5' RACE reads were re-called with MiXCR into one record per CDR3 protein. The data contain around 770,000 distinct CDR3 sequences, over 15% of them seen just once; the ten biggest clones take up around a fifth. The sample taken for sequencing was blood, either unsorted or a sorted T cell fraction (not recorded which). Receptors originate from a male donor with ankylosing spondylitis.

This clonotype turned up a few times. The chain links TRBV29-1 to TRBJ1-5; D gene unclear. CDR1 SQVTM and CDR2 ANQGSEA come from the germline V gene. The V and J ends lost 3 bases and 3 bases respectively, with 6 bases between them. The CDR3 is 12 residues long. The CDR3 loop reads CSVDRANQPQHF. The CDR3 DNA is TGCAGCGTTGATCGCGCCAATCAGCCCCAGCATTTT. Full variable domain (rest looked up from reference TRBV29-1 and TRBJ1-5): SAVISQKPSRDICQRGTSLTIQCQVDSQVTMMFWYRQQPGQSLTLIATANQGSEATYESGFVIDKFPISRPNLTFSTLTVSNMSPEDSSIYLCSVDRANQPQHFGDGTRLSIL.

The rearrangement links TRBV11-2 to TRBJ2-7, with 10 bases that match TRBD1. The CDR3 runs 16 residues. Germline CDR1 and CDR2: SGHAT and FQNNGV. The junction had 9 bases not matched to a gene; V was cut back by 5 bases and J by 2 bases. The CDR3 loop is CASSADRGPVPYEQYF. CDR3 nucleotides: TGTGCCAGCAGCGCAGACAGGGGGCCGGTTCCCTACGAGCAGTACTTC. Variable domain in full (rest from reference TRBV11-2 and TRBJ2-7): EAGVAQSPRYKIIEKRQSVAFWCNPISGHATLYWYQQILGQGPKLLIQFQNNGVVDDSQLPKDRFSAERLKGVDSTLKIQPAKLEDSAVYLCASSADRGPVPYEQYFGPGTRLTVT.

For this clonotype: One end of the junction varies from germline; a read error may be responsible. The CDR3 protein is CASSHPGQAPHTHF. The CDR3 DNA is TGTGCCAGCAGCCACCCGGGACAGGCCCCTCATACGCACTTC. The genes are TRBV4-2 and TRBJ1-2; TRBD1 matches 8 bases. The length of the CDR3 is 14 residues. The germline V gene encodes CDR1 LGHNA and CDR2 YNFKEQ.

The chain joins TRBV3-1 to TRBJ1-6; D might be TRBD1 (6 bases). Trimming pared 1 base from V and 10 bases from J, leaving 11 bases between. CDR1 is LGHDT and CDR2 is YNNKEL in the germline V gene (reference sequence). The CDR3 length is 14 residues. CDR3 residues: CASSQGQGHSPLHF. For the CDR3, the DNA is TGTGCCAGCAGCCAAGGCCAGGGGCACTCACCCCTCCACTTT.